This T cell receptor beta chain appears in the sequencing data of a study of blood T cell repertoires in COVID-19. Participants were placed into cohorts based on the clinical history they reported. Original processing methods: Reference gene primers were amplified, and this amplification served to estimate nucleated cell counts. Repertoires were generated with immunoSEQ multiplex PCR, while TCRdb's copy carries only in-frame clones and drops some. Clonal size and the V and J genes are those of that table, whereas D and trimming came from the DNA. Seen here are 150,000 or so clones, approximately 90% observed once, and the top ten hold approximately 3.8%. The CDR3 length is 15 residues. Germline V gene lookup returns CDR1 MNHEY and CDR2 SMNVEV (reference sequence). The V end was cut by 4 bases, the J end by 5 bases, with 17 bases between.

The source material was PBMCs or T cells enriched from blood (not recorded which). The TCR comes from a woman aged 35 to 49 who had been exposed to COVID-19. The chain joins TRBV27 to TRBJ2-5, with TRBD1 as a possible D gene (5 bases). As DNA, the CDR3 is TGTGCCAGCAGTTCGCCGACAGTGTCGTTTGAGACCCAGTACTTC. This gives the protein CASSSPTVSFETQYF.